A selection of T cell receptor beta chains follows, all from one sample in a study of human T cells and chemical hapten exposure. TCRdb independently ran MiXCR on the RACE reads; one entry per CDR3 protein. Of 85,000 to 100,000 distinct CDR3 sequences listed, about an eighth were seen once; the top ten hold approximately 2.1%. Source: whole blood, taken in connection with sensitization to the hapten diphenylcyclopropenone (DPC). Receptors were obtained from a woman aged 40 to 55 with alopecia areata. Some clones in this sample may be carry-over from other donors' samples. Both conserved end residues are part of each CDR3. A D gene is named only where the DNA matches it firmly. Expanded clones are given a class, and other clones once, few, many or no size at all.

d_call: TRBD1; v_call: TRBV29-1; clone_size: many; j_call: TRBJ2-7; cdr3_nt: TGCAGCGTTGAAGATCAGGGACAGCGAGGGTACGAGCAGTACTTC; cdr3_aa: CSVEDQGQRGYEQYF
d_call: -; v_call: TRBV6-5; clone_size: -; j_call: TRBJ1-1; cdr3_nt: TGTGCCAGCAGTTACTCGTGGAACACTGAAGCTTTCTTT; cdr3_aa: CASSYSWNTEAFF
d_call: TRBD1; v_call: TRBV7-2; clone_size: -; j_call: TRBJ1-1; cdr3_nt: TGTGCCAGCAGCTTAACACAGGGGAACGCTGAAGCTTTCTTT; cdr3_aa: CASSLTQGNAEAFF
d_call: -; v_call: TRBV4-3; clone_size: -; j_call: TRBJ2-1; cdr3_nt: TGCGCCAGCAGCCGTACAGGTCAGGGTGAGCAGTTCTTC; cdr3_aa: CASSRTGQGEQFF
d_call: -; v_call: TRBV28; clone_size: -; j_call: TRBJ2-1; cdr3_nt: TGTGCCAGCACCCTACCTGGGCGGGCGCAGTTCTTC; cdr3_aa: CASTLPGRAQFF
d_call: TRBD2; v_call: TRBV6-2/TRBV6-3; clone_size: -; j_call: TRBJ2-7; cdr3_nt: TGTGCCAGCAGTTACGGTATGTGGCTCCGAGCGGGAGAGGTCCTAGACGAGCAGTACTTC; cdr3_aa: CASSYGMWLRAGEVLDEQYF
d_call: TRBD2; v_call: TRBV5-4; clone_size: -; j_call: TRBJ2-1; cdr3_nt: TGTGCCAGCAGCCCCCCCCCGGGGGGTGAGCAGTTCTTC; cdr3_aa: CASSPPPGGEQFF
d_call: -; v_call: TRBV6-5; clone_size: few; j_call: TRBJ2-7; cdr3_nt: TGTGCCAGCCGAAAGGACGGGACGGCATTCTACGAGCAGTACTTC; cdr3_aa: CASRKDGTAFYEQYF
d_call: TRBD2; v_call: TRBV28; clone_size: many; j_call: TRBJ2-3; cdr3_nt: TGTGCCAGCAGTTTTTCTAGCGGGAGGGCAGCAGATACGCAGTATTTT; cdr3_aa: CASSFSSGRAADTQYF
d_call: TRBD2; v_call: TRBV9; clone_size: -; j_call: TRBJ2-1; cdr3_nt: TGTGCCAGCAGCGTAGAACTAGCGGGAGGGCCGAATGAGCAGTTCTTC; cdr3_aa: CASSVELAGGPNEQFF
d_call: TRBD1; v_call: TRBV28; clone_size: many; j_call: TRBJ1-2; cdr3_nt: TGTGCCAGCAGTTCCCGGACAGGGGGGGACTATGGCTACACCTTC; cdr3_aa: CASSSRTGGDYGYTF
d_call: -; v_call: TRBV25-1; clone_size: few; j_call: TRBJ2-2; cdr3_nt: TGTGCCAGCAAAAGGGGGAACACCGGGGAGCTGTTTTTT; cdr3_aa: CASKRGNTGELFF
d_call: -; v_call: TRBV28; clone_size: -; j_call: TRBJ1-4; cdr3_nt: TGTGCCAGCAGAGACGGCTGGCAGCTTAATGAAAAACTGTTTTTT; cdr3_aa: CASRDGWQLNEKLFF
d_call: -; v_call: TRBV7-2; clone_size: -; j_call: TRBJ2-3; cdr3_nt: TGTGCCAGCAGCCCTTACAGAACCACAGATACGCAGTATTTT; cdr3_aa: CASSPYRTTDTQYF
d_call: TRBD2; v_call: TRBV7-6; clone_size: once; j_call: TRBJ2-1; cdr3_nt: TGTGCCAGCAGCTTCAAGCGGGAGACTGACCTACTAAAGGGCAATGAGCAGTTCTTC; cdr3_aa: CASSFKRETDLLKGNEQFF
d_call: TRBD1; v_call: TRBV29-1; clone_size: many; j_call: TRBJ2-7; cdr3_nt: TGCAGCGTTGGACCCCGGCAGGGGGCATACGAGCAGTACTTC; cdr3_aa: CSVGPRQGAYEQYF
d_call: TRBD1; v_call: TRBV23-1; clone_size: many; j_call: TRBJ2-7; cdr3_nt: TGCGCCAGCAGGCCCGGGACAGGGGGCTACGAGCAGTACTTC; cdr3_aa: CASRPGTGGYEQYF
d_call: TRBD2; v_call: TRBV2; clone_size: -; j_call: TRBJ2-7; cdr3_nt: TGTGCCAGCACGGGAGGGTACGAGCAGTACTTC; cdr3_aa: CASTGGYEQYF
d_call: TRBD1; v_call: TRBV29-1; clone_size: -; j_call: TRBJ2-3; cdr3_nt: TGCAGCGTCGAACCCGGACAGGGGATGGTAGATACGCAGTATTTT; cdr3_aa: CSVEPGQGMVDTQYF
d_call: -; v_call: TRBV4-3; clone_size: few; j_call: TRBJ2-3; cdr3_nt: TGCGCCAGCAGCCAGAGCTACGTCCCGGCAGGGAATACAGATACGCAGTATTTT; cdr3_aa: CASSQSYVPAGNTDTQYF
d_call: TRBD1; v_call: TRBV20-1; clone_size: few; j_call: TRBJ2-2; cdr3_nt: TGCAGTGCTCCCCCGACAGGGAAGGGCACCGGGGAGCTGTTTTTT; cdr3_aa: CSAPPTGKGTGELFF
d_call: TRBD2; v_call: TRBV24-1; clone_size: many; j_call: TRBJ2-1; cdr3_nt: TGTGCCACCAGTACCCCTAGCGGGAGGGCCGATAATGAGCAGTTCTTC; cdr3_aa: CATSTPSGRADNEQFF
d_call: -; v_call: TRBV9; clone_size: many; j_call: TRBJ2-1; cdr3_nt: TGTGCCAGCAGCGCACCGTACGGATACAATGAGCAGTTCTTC; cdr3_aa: CASSAPYGYNEQFF
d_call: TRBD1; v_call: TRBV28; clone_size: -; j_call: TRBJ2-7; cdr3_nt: TGTGCCACCACCCCAGGGGGATCGGCCTACGAGCAGTACTTC; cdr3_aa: CATTPGGSAYEQYF
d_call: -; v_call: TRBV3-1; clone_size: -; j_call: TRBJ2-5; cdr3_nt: TGTGCCAGCAGCCAAGTTTTATCCGGGGGCTTTGATCAAGAGACCCAGTACTTC; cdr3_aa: CASSQVLSGGFDQETQYF
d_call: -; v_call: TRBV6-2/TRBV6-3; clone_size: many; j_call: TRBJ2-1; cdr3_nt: TGTGCCAGCAGTTACTCGGCGGGCCCCTACAATGAGCAGTTCTTC; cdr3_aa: CASSYSAGPYNEQFF
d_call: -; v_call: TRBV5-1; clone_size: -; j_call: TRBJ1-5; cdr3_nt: TGCGCCAGCAGCCCATCGGGGAGTCATAGCAATCAGCCCCAGCATTTT; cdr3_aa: CASSPSGSHSNQPQHF
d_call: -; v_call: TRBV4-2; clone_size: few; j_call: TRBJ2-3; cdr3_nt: TGTGCCAGCAGCCAAGGACAGGACACAGATACGCAGTATTTT; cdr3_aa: CASSQGQDTDTQYF
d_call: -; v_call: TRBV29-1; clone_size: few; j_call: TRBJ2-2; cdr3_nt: TGCAGCGTTGACTTGGGCCTGAACACCGGGGAGCTGTTTTTT; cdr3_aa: CSVDLGLNTGELFF
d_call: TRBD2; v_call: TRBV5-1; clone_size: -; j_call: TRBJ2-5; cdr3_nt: TGCGCCAGCAGTCCCACTAGCGACCAAGAGACCCAGTACTTC; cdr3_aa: CASSPTSDQETQYF
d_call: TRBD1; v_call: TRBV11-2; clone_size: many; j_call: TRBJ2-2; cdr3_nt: TGTGCCAGCTCTCTTGGACAGGGCATCGGGGAGCTGTTTTTT; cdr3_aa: CASSLGQGIGELFF
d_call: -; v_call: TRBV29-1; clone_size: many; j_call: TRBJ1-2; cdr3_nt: TGCAGCTTCGGCCTGGCCAAGGGTATGGATGGCTACACCTTC; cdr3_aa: CSFGLAKGMDGYTF
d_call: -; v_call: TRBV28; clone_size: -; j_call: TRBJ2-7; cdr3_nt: TGTGCCAGCAGCCCAGGTAGCCTTTCGTCCTACGAGCAGTACTTC; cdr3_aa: CASSPGSLSSYEQYF
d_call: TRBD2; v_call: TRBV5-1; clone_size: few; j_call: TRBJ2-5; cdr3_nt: TGCGCCAGCAGCCTTGGTCCGGGACTAGCATTTCAAGAGACCCAGTACTTC; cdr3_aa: CASSLGPGLAFQETQYF
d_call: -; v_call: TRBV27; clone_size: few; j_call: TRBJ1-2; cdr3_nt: TGTGCCAGCAGCACCTATCTTGGTCAGAGCTATGGCTACACCTTC; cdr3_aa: CASSTYLGQSYGYTF